This TCR beta chain is from a study of shared clonotypes between healthy human individuals. The naive CD8 subset, CD45RO-negative cells positively selected for CCR7, excluded terminally differentiated effector memory CD45RA+ cells. Only one count was recorded for this clone. Its specificity is unknown. The assay used deep level. Assay: immunoSEQ multiplex PCR; the TCRdb copy retains only in-frame clones and omits some. This table has some 2.1 million clones, roughly 95% appearing once. Notes on the study in general: Some naive CD4 clonotypes, roughly 5%, turned up in common across a handful of donors. Only blood was sampled; tissue repertoires likely differ. Inspection by rarefaction showed sorted-subset sequencing to be incomplete despite large depth.

The receptor's source is a man aged 18 to 29 in good health. Some clones in this sample may be carry-over from other donors' samples. Sequenced: naive CD8+ T cells from PBMCs.

CDR3 protein: CASSLDVQTQYF. The DNA of the CDR3 is TGTGCCAGCAGCTTAGATGTGCAGACCCAGTACTTC. This chain links TRBV7-2 with TRBJ2-5; D unclear. V lost 1 base and J 6 bases, leaving 6 bases between the germline ends. The CDR3 is 12 residues long. Looked up from germline, CDR1 is SGHTA and CDR2 is FQGNSA.